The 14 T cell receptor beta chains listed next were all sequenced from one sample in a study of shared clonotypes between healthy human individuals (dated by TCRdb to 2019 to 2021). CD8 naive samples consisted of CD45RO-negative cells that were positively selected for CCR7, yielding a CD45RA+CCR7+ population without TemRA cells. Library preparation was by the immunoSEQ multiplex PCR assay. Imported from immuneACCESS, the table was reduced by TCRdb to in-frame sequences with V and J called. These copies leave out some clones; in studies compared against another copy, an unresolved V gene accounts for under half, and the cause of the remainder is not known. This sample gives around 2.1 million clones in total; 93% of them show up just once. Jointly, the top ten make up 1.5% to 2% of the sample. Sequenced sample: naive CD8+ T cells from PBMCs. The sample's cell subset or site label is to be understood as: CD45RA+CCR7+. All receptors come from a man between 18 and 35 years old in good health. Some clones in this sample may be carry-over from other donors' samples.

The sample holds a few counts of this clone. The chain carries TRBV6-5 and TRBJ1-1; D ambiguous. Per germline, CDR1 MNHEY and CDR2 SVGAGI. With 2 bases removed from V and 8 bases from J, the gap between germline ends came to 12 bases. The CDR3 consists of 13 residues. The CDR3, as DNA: TGTGCCAGCAGTTACGCGGTCCAGACAGAAGCTTTCTTT. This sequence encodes CASSYAVQTEAFF.

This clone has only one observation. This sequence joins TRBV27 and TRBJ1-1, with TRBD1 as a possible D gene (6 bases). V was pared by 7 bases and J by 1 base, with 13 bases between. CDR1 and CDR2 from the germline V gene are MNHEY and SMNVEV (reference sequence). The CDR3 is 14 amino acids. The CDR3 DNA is TGTGCCAGCACCACAAAGGGGGGGAACACTGAAGCTTTCTTT. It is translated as CASTTKGGNTEAFF.

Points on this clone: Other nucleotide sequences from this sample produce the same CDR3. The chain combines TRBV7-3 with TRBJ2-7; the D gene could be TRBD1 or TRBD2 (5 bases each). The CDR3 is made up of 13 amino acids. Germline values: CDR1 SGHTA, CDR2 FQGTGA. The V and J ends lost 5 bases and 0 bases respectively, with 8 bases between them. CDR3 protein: CASSPGTSYEQYF. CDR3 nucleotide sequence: TGTGCCAGCAGCCCAGGGACCTCCTACGAGCAGTACTTC.

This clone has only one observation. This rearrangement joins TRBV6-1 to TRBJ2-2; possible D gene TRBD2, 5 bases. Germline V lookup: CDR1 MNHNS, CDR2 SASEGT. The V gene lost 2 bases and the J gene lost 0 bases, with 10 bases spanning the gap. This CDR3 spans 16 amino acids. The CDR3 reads CASSELSGSNTGELFF. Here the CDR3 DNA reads TGTGCCAGCAGTGAACTAAGCGGTTCGAACACCGGGGAGCTGTTTTTT.

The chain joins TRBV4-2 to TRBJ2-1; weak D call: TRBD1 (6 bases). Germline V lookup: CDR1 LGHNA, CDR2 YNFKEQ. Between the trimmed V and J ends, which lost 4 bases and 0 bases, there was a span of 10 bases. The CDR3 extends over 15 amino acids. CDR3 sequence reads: CASSPDRSSYNEQFF. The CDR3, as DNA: TGTGCCAGCAGCCCAGACAGGAGCTCCTACAATGAGCAGTTCTTC.

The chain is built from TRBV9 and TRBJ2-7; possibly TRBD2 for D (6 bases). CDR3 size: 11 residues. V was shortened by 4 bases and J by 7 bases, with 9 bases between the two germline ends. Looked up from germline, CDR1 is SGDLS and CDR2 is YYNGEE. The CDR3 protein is CASSRGEEQYF. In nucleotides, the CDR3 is TGTGCCAGCAGCCGCGGGGAGGAGCAGTACTTC.

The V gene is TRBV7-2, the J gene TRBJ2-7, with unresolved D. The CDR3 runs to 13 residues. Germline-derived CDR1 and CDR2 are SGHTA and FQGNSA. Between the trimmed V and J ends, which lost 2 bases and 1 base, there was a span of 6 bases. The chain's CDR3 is CASSLSRSYEQYF. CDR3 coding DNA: TGTGCCAGCAGCTTAAGTAGATCCTACGAGCAGTACTTC.

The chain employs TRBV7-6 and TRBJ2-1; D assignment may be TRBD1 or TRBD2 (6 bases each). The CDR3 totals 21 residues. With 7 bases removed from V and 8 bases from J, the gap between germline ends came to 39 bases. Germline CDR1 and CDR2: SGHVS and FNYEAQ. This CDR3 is CASTWGAAGRLNPGWLDEQFF. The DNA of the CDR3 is TGTGCCAGCACCTGGGGGGCGGCTGGAAGGCTTAACCCTGGGTGGTTAGATGAGCAGTTCTTC.

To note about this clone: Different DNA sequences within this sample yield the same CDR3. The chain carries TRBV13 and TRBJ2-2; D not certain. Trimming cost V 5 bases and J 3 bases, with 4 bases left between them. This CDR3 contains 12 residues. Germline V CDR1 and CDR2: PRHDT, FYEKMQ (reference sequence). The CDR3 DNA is TGTGCCAGCAGCGACTACACCGGGGAGCTGTTTTTT. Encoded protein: CASSDYTGELFF.

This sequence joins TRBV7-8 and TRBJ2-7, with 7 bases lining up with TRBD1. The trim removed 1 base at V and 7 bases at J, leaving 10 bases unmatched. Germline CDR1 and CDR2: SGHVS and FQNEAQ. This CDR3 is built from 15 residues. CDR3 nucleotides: TGTGCCAGCAGCTTAGTACAATCGACAGGGCGAGAGCAGTACTTC. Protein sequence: CASSLVQSTGREQYF.

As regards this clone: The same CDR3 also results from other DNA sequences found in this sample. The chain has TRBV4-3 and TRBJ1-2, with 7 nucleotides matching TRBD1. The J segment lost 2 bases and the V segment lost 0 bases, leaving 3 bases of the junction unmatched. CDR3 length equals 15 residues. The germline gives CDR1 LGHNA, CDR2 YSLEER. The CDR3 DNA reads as TGCGCCAGCAGCCAAGATTACAGGGGAAACTATGGCTACACCTTC. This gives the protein CASSQDYRGNYGYTF.

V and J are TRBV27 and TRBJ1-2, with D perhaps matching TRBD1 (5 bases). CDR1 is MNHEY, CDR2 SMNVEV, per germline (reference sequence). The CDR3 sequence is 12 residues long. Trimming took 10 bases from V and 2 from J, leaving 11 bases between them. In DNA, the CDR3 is TGTGCCACCGCCGAGGGGAACTATGGCTACACCTTC. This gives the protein CATAEGNYGYTF.

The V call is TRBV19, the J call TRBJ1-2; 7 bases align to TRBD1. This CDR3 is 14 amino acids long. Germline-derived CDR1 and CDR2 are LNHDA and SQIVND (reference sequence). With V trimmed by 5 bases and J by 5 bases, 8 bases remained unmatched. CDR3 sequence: CASSPGTVGYGYTF. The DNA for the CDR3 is TGTGCCAGTAGTCCGGGGACAGTAGGGTATGGCTACACCTTC.

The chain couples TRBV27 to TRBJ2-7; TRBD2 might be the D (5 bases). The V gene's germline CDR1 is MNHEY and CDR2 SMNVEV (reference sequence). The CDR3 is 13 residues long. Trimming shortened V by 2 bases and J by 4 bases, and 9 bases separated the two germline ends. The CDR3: CASSLGRRYEQYF. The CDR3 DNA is TGTGCCAGCAGTTTAGGGAGAAGGTACGAGCAGTACTTC.